This T cell receptor (beta chain) derives from a study of CD8+CD57+ T cells in acquired aplastic anemia. At the level of the study: Sorted CD4+ and CD8+ cell DNA averaged 3.2 ug.

CDR3 and TCR beta VDJ profiling relied on a genomic DNA template. TCRdb re-called the reads with MiXCR, one entry per CDR3 protein. The table has around 430,000 distinct CDR3 sequences, less than 35% seen once; the top ten hold 0.82%. This clonotype was counted a few times. The antigen is undetermined. Findings and caveats of the study: Between patients and controls, some 31 CD8+ CDR3 sequences were found in common.

The germline gives CDR1 SEHNR, CDR2 FQNEAQ (reference sequence). The V end lost 3 bases, the J end lost 7 bases, and 9 bases lay between the germline ends. The length of the CDR3 is 13 residues. Patients sequenced had flow cytometry evidence of CD8+CD57+ cell expansion. This chain joins TRBV7-9 and TRBJ1-4, with D possibly being TRBD1 (6 bases). The sequenced sample was sorted CD4+, CD8+, or CD8+CD57+ T cells (not recorded which) from PBMCs. This TCR was recovered from a human donor with aplastic anemia. The CDR3 coding sequence is TGTGCCAGCAGCTTCTCGGGGGCTGAAAAACTGTTTTTT. This gives the protein CASSFSGAEKLFF.